The 31 T cell receptor beta chains in this list originate from one sample, sequenced in a study of immune heterogeneity within non-small cell lung tumors. Bulk tumor genomic DNA (about 590 ng per sample) served as template. Several biopsies were spaced far apart within each primary tumor and obtained as surgery took place. Curative surgical treatment was performed in patients who had newly diagnosed, untreated non-small cell lung cancer. TCR beta CDR3 regions came from multiplex PCR with 32 forward V and 13 reverse J primers. TCRdb independently ran MiXCR on the multiplex PCR reads; one entry per CDR3 protein. There are 9,000 to 13,000 distinct CDR3 sequences in the sample; approximately 26% occur only once, and approximately 30% lies in the top ten. Sequencing was carried out using lung tumor tissue. The receptor set was obtained from a woman aged 45-59 years with non-small cell lung cancer.

This clonotype was detected ten times or more. The chain employs TRBV6-1 and TRBJ2-1, with 11 bases aligning to TRBD1. The CDR3 runs 13 residues. V lost 8 bases to trimming and J lost 4 bases; unmatched junction nucleotides: 1. In germline, CDR1 is MNHNS, CDR2 SASEGT. CDR3 amino acids: CASGDRGYNEQFF. The CDR3 DNA reads as TGTGCCAGCGGGGACAGGGGGTACAATGAGCAGTTCTTC.

There are a few counts of this clonotype. The J gene is TRBJ2-5, the V gene TRBV20-1; 11 nucleotides align to TRBD2. The CDR3 spans 14 residues. The ends lost 3 bases at V and 5 bases at J; junction bases unmatched: 5. Looked up from germline, CDR1 is DFQATT and CDR2 is SNEGSKA (reference sequence). CDR3 sequence: CSASSGGAGETQYF. CDR3 DNA: TGCAGTGCTAGTAGCGGGGGGGCCGGTGAGACCCAGTACTTC.

V and J are TRBV19 and TRBJ1-1, with D hard to call. Looked up from germline, CDR1 is LNHDA and CDR2 is SQIVND (reference sequence). This CDR3 is 13 amino acids long. V shed 3 bases and J shed 7 bases, with 12 bases lying between them. The CDR3 spells CASSIYGNVEAFF. The CDR3 DNA is TGTGCCAGTAGTATTTATGGTAACGTTGAAGCTTTCTTT.

This clonotype showed up just once. A much bigger clone sits one base away, suggesting this may be a read error. The chain couples TRBV11-2 to TRBJ2-3, with D possibly being TRBD1 or TRBD2 (6 bases each). The germline CDR1 and CDR2 sequences are SGHAT and FQNNGV. The length of the CDR3 is 18 residues. The CDR3 bases are TGTGCCAGCAGCTTAGAGGGGGGCATTTTCGGTAGCAAAGATACGCAGTATTTT. Translation gives CASSLEGGIFGSKDTQYF.

The chain joins TRBV29-1 to TRBJ1-1; D is unresolved. CDR1 and CDR2 from the germline V gene are SQVTM and ANQGSEA. Trimming removed 4 bases from V and 8 bases from J, with 8 bases in between. This CDR3 region has 10 residues. Here the CDR3 DNA reads TGCAGCGTTGTGGAGTGGGAAGCTTTCTTT. Residues: CSVVEWEAFF.

By its share, this clonotype is medium-sized. V gene TRBV11-3 combines with J gene TRBJ1-6; perhaps TRBD1 as D (5 bases). The CDR3 is 15 amino acids. Germline values: CDR1 SGHNT, CDR2 YENEEA. The germline V and J ends were trimmed by 0 bases and 9 bases, with 12 bases remaining between them. CDR3: CASSLEGGSCSPLHF. The CDR3 DNA reads as TGTGCCAGCAGCTTAGAGGGGGGAAGTTGTTCACCCCTCCACTTT.

This clonotype came up many times. The chain couples TRBV6-5 to TRBJ1-2, with D possibly matching TRBD1 (5 bases). Germline V gene data show CDR1 as MNHEY and CDR2 as SVGAGI. V lost 2 bases, J lost 0 bases, and 13 bases lay in between. CDR3 length equals 16 residues. CDR3 nucleotide sequence: TGTGCCAGCAGTTACGGGGGGGTAAGGTCTAACTATGGCTACACCTTC. Protein: CASSYGGVRSNYGYTF.

This rearrangement joins TRBV20-1 to TRBJ2-6; perhaps TRBD1 as D (5 bases). The CDR3 has 13 residues. CDR1 and CDR2 (germline): DFQATT, SNEGSKA (reference sequence). Trimming removed 4 bases at V and 2 bases at J, with 6 bases between. CDR3 sequence (DNA): TGCAGTGCTATCAGGGCTGGGGCCAACGTCCTGACTTTC. This gives the protein CSAIRAGANVLTF.

This clonotype was picked up a small number of times. A much larger clone differs by one base, so this may be a read error. This sequence joins TRBV20-1 and TRBJ2-7; 10 nucleotides match TRBD2. With V trimmed by 3 bases and J by 2 bases, 10 bases remained unmatched. The CDR3 has 16 residues. Looked up from germline, CDR1 is DFQATT and CDR2 is SNEGSKA (reference sequence). CDR3 region: CSARDTSGVIPYEQYF. CDR3 sequence (DNA): TGCAGTGCTAGGGATACTAGCGGGGTCATTCCCTACGAGCAGTACTTC.

In the case of this clonotype: A much larger clone is a single base away; this may be a read error. The chain links TRBV3-1 to TRBJ2-7, with D hard to call. The CDR3 covers 16 residues. CDR1 is LGHDT and CDR2 is YNNKEL in the germline V gene (reference sequence). CDR3 protein: CARSQVPGASSYEQYF. The CDR3 DNA sequence: TGTGCCAGAAGCCAAGTGCCGGGCGCGAGCTCCTACGAGCAGTACTTC.

The genes are TRBV19 and TRBJ2-5; no clear D gene. The CDR3 loop spans 15 amino acids. Germline CDR1 and CDR2: LNHDA and SQIVND (reference sequence). V was pared by 9 bases and J by 5 bases, with 22 bases between. CDR3: CASSASSQPRETQYF. Written as DNA, the CDR3 is TGTGCCAGCAGTGCATCGTCCCAACCGAGGGAGACCCAGTACTTC. The whole variable domain, filled in from reference TRBV19 and TRBJ2-5, reads DGGITQSPKYLFRKEGQNVTLSCEQNLNHDAMYWYRQDPGQGLRLIYYSQIVNDFQKGDIAEGYSVSREKKESFPLTVTSAQKNPTAFYLCASSASSQPRETQYFGPGTRLLVL.

This clonotype was seen at least ten times. The J gene is TRBJ2-7, the V gene TRBV2; possibly TRBD1 for D (6 bases). Trimming pared 6 bases from V and 1 base from J, leaving 10 bases between. Germline lookup yields CDR1 SNHLY and CDR2 FYNNEI. CDR3 length equals 13 residues. CDR3 residues: CASRVQGSYEQYF. The CDR3 region has the DNA TGTGCCAGCAGAGTACAGGGATCCTACGAGCAGTACTTC.

This clonotype was recorded many times. V gene TRBV28 combines with J gene TRBJ2-1; perhaps TRBD1 as D (5 bases). The ends were cut back, 5 bases at V and 3 bases at J, with 5 bases in the middle. This CDR3 has 12 amino acids. Per germline, CDR1 MDHEN and CDR2 SYDVKM. The CDR3 DNA reads as TGTGCCAGCAGTGACAGCTACAATGAGCAGTTCTTC. Translation: CASSDSYNEQFF.

This clonotype was counted many times. As DNA, the CDR3 is TGCGCCAGCAGCGAAGGACAGGGCCTCGATGAAAAACTGTTTTTT. Translated, it gives CASSEGQGLDEKLFF. The rearrangement uses TRBV5-1 and TRBJ1-4, with 8 bases lining up with TRBD1. Germline lookup yields CDR1 SGHRS and CDR2 YFSETQ. The CDR3 consists of 15 residues. Trimming removed 4 bases from V and 6 bases from J; junction bases left unmatched: 8. Drawing the rest from reference TRBV5-1 and TRBJ1-4, the complete variable domain is KAGVTQTPRYLIKTRGQQVTLSCSPISGHRSVSWYQQTPGQGLQFLFEYFSETQRNKGNFPGRFSGRQFSNSRSEMNVSTLELGDSALYLCASSEGQGLDEKLFFGSGTQLSVL.

Many counts were recorded for this clonotype. The genes are TRBV19 and TRBJ2-7; TRBD2 might be the D (6 bases). Germline-derived CDR1 and CDR2 are LNHDA and SQIVND (reference sequence). Trimming removed 0 bases from V and 5 bases from J, with 14 bases in between. The CDR3 contains 15 residues. The CDR3 here is CASSIEGGGTHEQYF. CDR3 sequence (DNA): TGTGCCAGTAGTATAGAAGGCGGAGGGACCCACGAGCAGTACTTC.

The chain combines TRBV7-2 with TRBJ2-5; TRBD2 matches 10 bases. With 5 bases clipped from V and 4 bases from J, the junction kept 7 bases outside the gene matches. The V gene's germline CDR1 is SGHTA and CDR2 FQGNSA. This CDR3 is built from 15 residues. The CDR3 DNA sequence: TGTGCCAGCAGCCGGGGTAGCGGGGGGACAGAGACCCAGTACTTC. It specifies CASSRGSGGTETQYF.

Concerning this clonotype itself: Without the conserved terminal phenylalanine or tryptophan, this CDR3 likely stems from a read error. The limits of the CDR3 on the DNA are not certain, so only TCRdb's listed CDR3 is given. The chain is built from TRBV20-1 and TRBJ2-3; whether TRBD2, the table's D call, matches the DNA was not checked. Including both end residues, the CDR3 is 18 amino acids long. CDR1 DFQATT and CDR2 SNEGSKA come from the germline V gene (reference sequence). This CDR3 is CSARDRVSGPSWEQYFGP.

This clonotype is categorized as medium-sized. The chain joins TRBV20-1 to TRBJ1-2; TRBD1 matches 7 bases. V lost 0 bases to trimming and J lost 7 bases; unmatched junction nucleotides: 8. This CDR3 is built from 14 residues. Germline loops: CDR1 DFQATT, CDR2 SNEGSKA (reference sequence). CDR3 region: CSAREGGGVPGYTF. The CDR3 bases are TGCAGTGCTAGAGAAGGGGGCGGGGTCCCTGGCTACACCTTC.

This clonotype came up a few times. V is TRBV29-1 and J is TRBJ1-3, with 10 bases fitting TRBD1. Germline-derived CDR1 and CDR2 are SQVTM and ANQGSEA. This CDR3 spans 17 amino acids. J was trimmed by 4 bases and V by 0 bases; bases with no gene match: 9. The chain's CDR3 is CSVEDLLDRGKGNTIYF. CDR3 bases: TGCAGCGTTGAAGATCTTCTGGACAGGGGGAAAGGAAACACCATATATTTT.

The chain recombines TRBV20-1 with TRBJ2-1, with 10 bases identical to TRBD2. Germline-derived CDR1 and CDR2 are DFQATT and SNEGSKA (reference sequence). V trimming: 0 bases; J trimming: 10 bases; junction bases outside the gene matches: 6. The CDR3 has 14 amino acids. This CDR3 reads CSARDPSGSWEQFF. The DNA for the CDR3 is TGCAGTGCTAGAGACCCTAGCGGGAGTTGGGAGCAGTTCTTC.

This clonotype was counted many times. This rearrangement joins TRBV5-8 to TRBJ2-2; no clear D gene. Trimming cost V 0 bases and J 4 bases, with 10 bases left between them. Per the germline V gene, CDR1 is SGHTS and CDR2 is YDEGEE. The CDR3 is 15 residues long. The DNA for the CDR3 is TGTGCCAGCAGCTTGGTAGGGCGAGGCACCGGGGAGCTGTTTTTT. Amino acids: CASSLVGRGTGELFF.

A remark on this clonotype: With a much larger clone just one base away, this may be a read error. The chain recombines TRBV20-1 with TRBJ2-7; D is undetermined. The CDR3 totals 11 residues. In germline, CDR1 is DFQATT, CDR2 SNEGSKA (reference sequence). DNA of the CDR3: TGCAGTGCTAGGAGTAACTACGAGAAGTACTTC. Translated, it gives CSARSNYEKYF.

This clonotype is a singleton in its sample. An end of the junction does not agree with germline; a read error may underlie this. This sequence joins TRBV4-2 and TRBJ1-4, with D possibly being TRBD1 (6 bases). Germline lookup yields CDR1 LGHNA and CDR2 YNFKEQ. This CDR3 has 15 residues. CDR3 amino acids: CASSSRTDGNEELFF. In DNA form, the CDR3 reads TGTGCCAGCAGCTCCCGGACAGACGGTAATGAAGAACTGTTTTTT.

Concerning this clonotype itself: It may be a read error: a sequence one base away is much more abundant. CDR3 nucleotide sequence: TGCAGTGCTGGTATAGGGGAAGAGACCCAGTACTTC. Its translation is CSAGIGEETQYF. The rearrangement uses TRBV20-1 and TRBJ2-5, with D perhaps matching TRBD1 (5 bases). This CDR3 region has 12 residues. Germline CDR1 is DFQATT and CDR2 is SNEGSKA (reference sequence). The ends were cut back, 5 bases at V and 3 bases at J, with 10 bases in the middle.

This clonotype is medium-sized within its sample. J is TRBJ2-7 and V is TRBV5-1, with D maybe TRBD2 (5 bases). The CDR3 consists of 13 residues. Trimming left V 4 bases short and J 0 bases short, with 8 bases between. Germline assignment: CDR1 SGHRS and CDR2 YFSETQ. The CDR3 is CASSEGDSYEQYF. CDR3 nucleotide sequence: TGCGCCAGCAGCGAGGGTGACTCCTACGAGCAGTACTTC.

With regard to this clonotype: This sequence may be a read error, since a much larger clone differs from it by one base. The V and J genes are TRBV5-6 and TRBJ2-5; D call uncertain. This CDR3 region has 14 residues. Germline V CDR1 and CDR2: SGHDT, YYEEEE. CDR3 sequence: CPSSAPPRQETQYF. The CDR3 region has the DNA TGTCCCAGCAGCGCTCCCCCCCGACAAGAGACCCAGTACTTC.

This clonotype has more than one count but fewer than ten. A read error may explain this, as a much larger clone is one base away. The chain is built from TRBV18 and TRBJ2-1; TRBD2 agrees at 10 bases. Looked up from germline, CDR1 is KGHSH and CDR2 is LQKENI. The CDR3 has 14 residues. CDR3 sequence reads: CASSPGTSDNEEFF. The CDR3 DNA sequence: TGTGCCAGCTCCCCTGGGACTAGCGACAATGAGGAGTTCTTC.

There are many counts of this clonotype. The rearrangement joins TRBV20-1 to TRBJ2-5; D is uncertain. CDR1 is DFQATT and CDR2 is SNEGSKA in the germline V gene (reference sequence). The CDR3 is made up of 13 amino acids. V shed 0 bases and J shed 4 bases, with 9 bases lying between them. CDR3 protein: CSAREGIRETQYF. The CDR3 DNA reads as TGCAGTGCTAGAGAGGGGATCAGAGAGACCCAGTACTTC.

With respect to this clonotype: At one end the junction does not follow the germline gene, possibly because of a read error. The J gene is TRBJ2-3, the V gene TRBV7-9; 11 bases line up with TRBD2. The CDR3 sequence is 16 residues long. The V gene's germline CDR1 is SEHNR and CDR2 FQNEAQ (reference sequence). The CDR3 here is CASSGGTSGPTGTQYF. The CDR3 DNA follows: TGTGCCAGCAGCGGAGGGACTAGCGGTCCGACAGGTACGCAATATTTT.

The J gene is TRBJ2-7, the V gene TRBV6-1, with TRBD2 matching over 13 bases. Germline lookup yields CDR1 MNHNS and CDR2 SASEGT. The V gene end was trimmed by 5 bases and the J gene end by 6 bases; junction bases not matched to a gene: 19. CDR3 size: 19 residues. This CDR3 is CASSPDMRAGLAGRSEQYF. The CDR3, as DNA: TGTGCCAGCAGTCCTGATATGAGAGCGGGACTAGCGGGAAGGAGCGAGCAGTACTTC.

This clonotype was counted only a few times. This sequence joins TRBV11-3 and TRBJ2-5; 10 positions agree with TRBD2. CDR1 and CDR2 (germline): SGHNT, YENEEA. The CDR3 has 15 amino acids. V shed 5 bases, J shed 4 bases, and the junction held 7 bases outside the gene matches. The CDR3 DNA is TGTGCCAGCAGCCCGGGGACTAGCGTAAGAGAGACCCAGTACTTC. Translated, it gives CASSPGTSVRETQYF.